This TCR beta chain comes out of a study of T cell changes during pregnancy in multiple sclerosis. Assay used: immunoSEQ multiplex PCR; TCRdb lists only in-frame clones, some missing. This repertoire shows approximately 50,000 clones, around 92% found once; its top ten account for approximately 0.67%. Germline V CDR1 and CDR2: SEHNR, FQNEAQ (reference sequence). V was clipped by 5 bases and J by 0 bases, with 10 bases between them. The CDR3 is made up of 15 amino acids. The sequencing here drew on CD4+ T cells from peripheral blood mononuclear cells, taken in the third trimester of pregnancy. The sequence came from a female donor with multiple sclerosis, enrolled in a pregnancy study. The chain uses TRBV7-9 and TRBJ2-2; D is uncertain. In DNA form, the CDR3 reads TGTGCCAGCAGCCCCGCGGCCGCGAACACCGGGGAGCTGTTTTTT. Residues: CASSPAAANTGELFF.